The 9 T cell receptor beta chains below all came from one sample that was sequenced in a study of T-cell memory formation after mild COVID-19. TCRdb analysed the 5' RACE reads with MiXCR anew, one entry per CDR3 protein. The table lists just under 350,000 distinct CDR3 sequences, about an eighth of them singletons. The sample comprised PBMCs or a T cell subset sorted from them (not recorded which). These receptors came from a young man who had mild COVID-19 (a few samples of this study predate the infection). Cell type and time point are not known.

The chain carries TRBV6-5 and TRBJ1-2; 8 bases line up with TRBD1. Germline-derived CDR1 and CDR2 are MNHEY and SVGAGI. This CDR3 is built from 15 residues. V was pared by 5 bases and J by 4 bases, with 9 bases of the junction left unmatched. The CDR3 reads CASSRSDRDPYGYTF. In DNA, the CDR3 is TGTGCCAGCAGTCGCTCGGACAGGGACCCCTATGGCTACACCTTC.

In its sample, this clonotype was seen many times. The CDR3 bases are TGTGCCAGCAGCTTTTCGTGGGGGGGCCAAGAGACCCAGTACTTC. Protein product: CASSFSWGGQETQYF. The gene calls are TRBV5-4 and TRBJ2-5; 7 bases align to TRBD2. V lost 2 bases to trimming and J lost 1 base; unmatched junction nucleotides: 5. Germline CDR1 reads SGHNT; CDR2 reads YYREEE (reference sequence). The CDR3 length is 15 residues.

The chain has TRBV20-1 and TRBJ1-2; TRBD1 aligns across 10 bases. Germline assignment: CDR1 DFQATT and CDR2 SNEGSKA (reference sequence). V lost 3 bases to trimming and J lost 5 bases; unmatched junction nucleotides: 12. The CDR3 extends over 16 amino acids. CDR3 in DNA: TGCAGTGCTAGGGCAACCGGGACAGGGGTTAGTTATGGCTACACCTTC. Encoded protein: CSARATGTGVSYGYTF.

This clonotype has a count of ten or more. The chain joins TRBV12-3 or TRBV12-4 to TRBJ2-5; TRBD1 is a possible D gene (6 bases). The CDR3 spans 13 residues. V lost 2 bases to trimming and J lost 4 bases, with 8 bases between them. CDR3 bases: TGTGCCAGCAGTTTAATAGGGGGAGAGACCCAGTACTTC. Its translation: CASSLIGGETQYF.

This chain uses TRBV7-9 with TRBJ2-7, with 9 bases matching TRBD2. V dropped 3 bases and J dropped 3; count of bases not matched to a gene: 6. CDR3 size: 15 residues. CDR1 SEHNR and CDR2 FQNEAQ come from the germline V gene (reference sequence). The CDR3: CASSFTASGIYEQYF. The CDR3 region has the DNA TGTGCCAGCAGCTTCACGGCTAGCGGGATCTACGAGCAGTACTTC.

The chain employs TRBV7-2 and TRBJ2-3; 7 bases map to TRBD2. V trimming: 1 base; J trimming: 4 bases; junction bases outside the gene matches: 5. This CDR3 has 15 residues. Germline assignment: CDR1 SGHTA and CDR2 FQGNSA. As DNA, the CDR3 is TGTGCCAGCAGCTTAGAAGGACTAGGGTCAGATACGCAGTATTTT. Amino acid sequence: CASSLEGLGSDTQYF.

The chain has TRBV5-1 and TRBJ2-6; no definite D call. The CDR3 length is 16 residues. Germline CDR1 reads SGHRS; CDR2 reads YFSETQ. V lost 0 bases, J lost 2 bases, and 9 bases lay in between. CDR3 sequence reads: CASSLGVLTGANVLTF. The CDR3 DNA follows: TGCGCCAGCAGCTTGGGGGTATTGACTGGGGCCAACGTCCTGACTTTC. Drawing the rest from reference TRBV5-1 and TRBJ2-6, the complete variable domain is KAGVTQTPRYLIKTRGQQVTLSCSPISGHRSVSWYQQTPGQGLQFLFEYFSETQRNKGNFPGRFSGRQFSNSRSEMNVSTLELGDSALYLCASSLGVLTGANVLTFGAGSRLTVL.

The chain links TRBV5-5 to TRBJ1-5; D uncertain. The CDR3 totals 16 residues. Germline assignment: CDR1 SGHKS and CDR2 YYEKEE (reference sequence). Trimming took off 2 bases at V and 3 bases at J, with 15 bases between the two ends. CDR3 region: CASSLGPGSTNQPQHF. The DNA of the CDR3 is TGTGCCAGCAGCTTAGGCCCGGGCAGTACCAATCAGCCCCAGCATTTT.

The V gene is TRBV4-3, the J gene TRBJ1-5, with D maybe TRBD1 (5 bases). V shed 3 bases and J shed 9 bases, with 15 bases lying between them. The CDR3 runs 14 residues. From germline, CDR1 is LGHNA and CDR2 YSLEER. CDR3 nucleotide sequence: TGCGCCAGCAGCCAGGGCCAGGGCTTTTGGCCCCAGCATTTT. It translates to CASSQGQGFWPQHF.